A single sample gave rise to the 14 T cell receptor beta chains below, sequenced in a study of CD8+CD57+ T cells in acquired aplastic anemia. CDR3 and TCR beta VDJ profiling relied on genomic DNA as the template. Via MiXCR, TCRdb re-called the reads, giving one row per CDR3 protein. The top ten hold 10% to 15% of the sample, which has fewer than 200,000 distinct CDR3 sequences, 45% to 60% seen once. Patients chosen for sequencing had CD8+CD57+ cells that had expanded, as shown by flow cytometry. Sample: sorted CD4+, CD8+, or CD8+CD57+ T cells (not recorded which) from PBMCs. The receptors derive from a human donor with aplastic anemia.

The chain couples TRBV20-1 to TRBJ2-1; D call uncertain. The CDR3 consists of 13 residues. Trimming removed 3 bases from V and 9 bases from J, with 15 bases in between. Germline V lookup: CDR1 DFQATT, CDR2 SNEGSKA (reference sequence). The CDR3 DNA follows: TGCAGTGCTAGTGCCCCAAGGGTCGGTGAGCAGTTCTTC. Protein product: CSASAPRVGEQFF.

This clonotype was seen many times. The chain has TRBV20-1 and TRBJ2-3; 9 nucleotides match TRBD1. The CDR3 runs 15 residues. CDR1 and CDR2 (germline): DFQATT, SNEGSKA (reference sequence). V trimming: 5 bases; J trimming: 2 bases; junction bases outside the gene matches: 8. The CDR3 here is CSARPRDRDTDTQYF. Written as DNA, the CDR3 is TGCAGTGCTCGACCCCGGGACAGGGACACAGATACGCAGTATTTT.

The chain carries TRBV19 and TRBJ2-1; D uncertain. The V end lost 6 bases, the J end lost 4 bases, and 4 bases lay between the germline ends. In germline, CDR1 is LNHDA, CDR2 SQIVND (reference sequence). There are 11 residues in the CDR3. Here the CDR3 reads CASSRYNEQFF. The CDR3 DNA follows: TGTGCCAGTAGCAGATACAATGAGCAGTTCTTC.

This clonotype turned up a few times. A much larger clone differs from this one at a single base, so this may be a read error. This chain's CDR3 is CASQAGGRKELFF. Written as DNA, the CDR3 is TGTGCCAGTCAGGCAGGGGGGCGCAAGGAGCTGTTTTTT. The chain combines TRBV19 with TRBJ2-2; D perhaps matches TRBD1 (7 bases). The CDR3 has 13 amino acids. Germline V CDR1 and CDR2: LNHDA, SQIVND (reference sequence). Trimming removed 8 bases from V and 10 bases from J, with 17 bases in between. Full variable domain (remainder filled in from reference TRBV19 and TRBJ2-2): DGGITQSPKYLFRKEGQNVTLSCEQNLNHDAMYWYRQDPGQGLRLIYYSQIVNDFQKGDIAEGYSVSREKKESFPLTVTSAQKNPTAFYLCASQAGGRKELFFGEGSRLTVL.

This clonotype was detected only a few times. The V call is TRBV19, the J call TRBJ2-7, with a possible D match to TRBD1 (6 bases). Trimming took 4 bases from V and 5 from J, leaving 15 bases between them. The CDR3 loop spans 14 amino acids. Germline V lookup: CDR1 LNHDA, CDR2 SQIVND (reference sequence). The CDR3 DNA sequence: TGTGCCAGTAGTAATCGACCAGGGGAAGACGAGCAGTACTTC. As protein: CASSNRPGEDEQYF.

V usage is TRBV14 and J usage is TRBJ2-3, with D possibly being TRBD2 (5 bases). V dropped 0 bases and J dropped 2 bases, with 12 bases sitting between them. CDR1 is SGHDN, CDR2 FVKESK, per germline. This CDR3 is 16 amino acids long. The CDR3 DNA reads as TGTGCCAGCAGCCAAGATTTTCTAGCCGCCACAGATACGCAGTATTTT. Translating it yields CASSQDFLAATDTQYF.

This clonotype was picked up one time. One end of the junction varies from germline; a read error may be responsible. The rearrangement joins TRBV9 to TRBJ2-2, with D possibly called TRBD1 or TRBD2 (7 bases each). Germline CDR1 reads SGDLS; CDR2 reads YYNGEE. The CDR3 totals 17 residues. CDR3 protein: CASSVTPGQGGTGELLF. Written as DNA, the CDR3 is TGTGCCAGCAGCGTGACCCCGGGCCAGGGGGGGACCGGGGAGCTGCTTTTT.

The V gene is TRBV18, the J gene TRBJ1-3; no definite D call. Germline V gene lookup returns CDR1 KGHSH and CDR2 LQKENI. The CDR3 extends over 13 amino acids. Trimming stripped 5 bases from V and 8 bases from J, with 13 bases between. CDR3 coding DNA: TGTGCCAGCTCATCGGGTCCCGGGGACACCATATATTTT. Protein product: CASSSGPGDTIYF.

The count of this clonotype is one. The chain has TRBV10-3 and TRBJ1-1, with TRBD1 matching 7 bases. Germline-derived CDR1 and CDR2 are ENHRY and SYGVKD. This CDR3 spans 14 amino acids. Losses at the gene ends were 6 bases for V and 1 base for J; bases not matched to a gene: 5. This CDR3 reads CAIREGQRNTEAFF. The CDR3 region has the DNA TGTGCCATCAGAGAGGGACAGCGGAACACTGAAGCTTTCTTT.

This rearrangement joins TRBV2 to TRBJ2-3; 8 nucleotides line up with TRBD2. V shed 11 bases and J 1 base; nucleotides not matched to a gene: 8. Germline assignment: CDR1 SNHLY and CDR2 FYNNEI. CDR3 length: 14 amino acids. CDR3 DNA: TGTGCCGGGGATAGCGGGGTCCGCACAGATACGCAGTATTTT. Translation gives CAGDSGVRTDTQYF.

The chain uses TRBV5-1 and TRBJ1-2; possibly TRBD1 for D (6 bases). Germline V gene sequence: CDR1 SGHRS, CDR2 YFSETQ. The length of the CDR3 is 13 residues. V was shortened by 6 bases and J by 2 bases, with 11 bases between the two germline ends. CDR3 coding DNA: TGCGCCAGCAACCCGGGGGGCAACTATGGCTACACCTTC. Encoded protein: CASNPGGNYGYTF.

This clonotype was counted ten times or more. CDR3 residues: CASSISPGGGADTQYF. CDR3 nucleotides: TGTGCCAGTAGTATAAGCCCAGGGGGAGGGGCAGATACGCAGTATTTT. V and J are TRBV19 and TRBJ2-3; D may be TRBD1 or TRBD2 (7 bases each). In germline, CDR1 is LNHDA, CDR2 SQIVND (reference sequence). V lost 2 bases and J 4 bases, leaving 16 bases between the germline ends. The CDR3 contains 16 residues.

Points on this clonotype: No conserved phenylalanine or tryptophan is present at the end of the CDR3, so a read error is the likely explanation. The chain recombines TRBV6-5 with TRBJ2-5, with 7 bases matching TRBD1. In germline, CDR1 is MNHEY, CDR2 SVGAGI. The CDR3 extends over 17 amino acids. The CDR3: CANSNRGLGMHQETQYS. CDR3 in DNA: TGTGCCAACAGTAACAGGGGCCTCGGTATGCACCAAGAGACCCAGTACTCC.

This clonotype was recorded many times. The chain joins TRBV12-5 to TRBJ2-7, with unresolved D. The germline CDR1 and CDR2 sequences are LGHNT and FRNRAP. Trimming removed 0 bases at V and 2 bases at J, with 14 bases between. This CDR3 has 16 residues. CDR3 in amino acids: CASGLVLGEEPYEQYF. For the CDR3, the DNA is TGTGCTAGTGGTTTGGTCCTTGGGGAAGAGCCCTACGAGCAGTACTTC.